The 9 T cell receptor beta chains in this list originate from one sample, sequenced in a study of T cell responses to AZD1222 COVID-19 vaccine. Profiling relied on immunoSEQ multiplex PCR, and the TCRdb table lists in-frame clones only, not all of them. The sample contains 150,000 to 200,000 clones, 90% to 95% of which appear only once. The input for sequencing was peripheral blood, taken on day 0 of AZD1222 vaccination. The receptors originated from an adult in good health.

V and J are TRBV9 and TRBJ1-2; possibly TRBD1 for D (6 bases). Germline CDR1 SGDLS, CDR2 YYNGEE. This CDR3 contains 12 residues. V lost 3 bases and J 7 bases, leaving 10 bases between the germline ends. The CDR3 DNA is TGTGCCAGCAGCGCAGGGGCGGGTGGCTACACCTTC. Translated: CASSAGAGGYTF.

The chain is built from TRBV12-5 and TRBJ1-2, with a tentative D call TRBD1 (6 bases). This CDR3 has 14 amino acids. The V end lost 1 base, the J end lost 4 bases, and 10 bases lay between the germline ends. Germline lookup yields CDR1 LGHNT and CDR2 FRNRAP. The CDR3 nucleotides are TGTGCTAGTGGTTTGGGGACAGCGCGCTATGGCTACACCTTC. Its translation is CASGLGTARYGYTF.

The gene calls are TRBV6-4 and TRBJ2-7; D unresolved. The CDR3 is made up of 13 amino acids. CDR1 is MRHNA, CDR2 SNTAGT, per germline. V was trimmed by 3 bases and J by 3 bases, leaving 9 bases between them. CDR3 amino acids: CASSESAGYEQYF. CDR3 coding DNA: TGTGCCAGCAGTGAAAGCGCAGGCTACGAGCAGTACTTC.

This rearrangement joins TRBV12-2 to TRBJ2-5; TRBD2, the table's D call, lacks a check against the DNA. TRBV12-2 is a pseudogene segment. CDR3 length equals 23 residues. CDR3 region: CASRSRTTLGRERDRAFQETQYF. CDR3 nucleotide sequence: TGTGCAAGTCGCTCTAGGACAACCCTTGGCCGGGAGAGAGACAGAGCGTTCCAAGAGACCCAGTACTTC.

J is TRBJ1-4 and V is TRBV5-1, with D perhaps matching TRBD1 (6 bases). With 3 bases removed from V and 8 bases from J, the gap between germline ends came to 20 bases. There are 16 residues in the CDR3. CDR1 is SGHRS, CDR2 YFSETQ, per germline. Here the CDR3 DNA reads TGCGCCAGCAGCTGGGGGGGCCCCGGTATGTCGGAAAAACTGTTTTTT. Translated: CASSWGGPGMSEKLFF.

J is TRBJ2-2 and V is TRBV19, with 9 bases lining up with TRBD2. The V and J ends lost 6 bases and 5 bases, in that order; junction bases with no gene match: 10. This CDR3 contains 16 residues. The germline V gene encodes CDR1 LNHDA and CDR2 SQIVND (reference sequence). The CDR3 is CASSSSGIVRTGELFF. The CDR3 nucleotides are TGTGCCAGTAGCTCTAGCGGGATAGTTCGGACCGGGGAGCTGTTTTTT.

The chain is built from TRBV5-1 and TRBJ1-2; no firm D call. This CDR3 spans 14 amino acids. V was trimmed by 1 base and J by 5 bases, leaving 12 bases between them. Germline CDR1 is SGHRS and CDR2 is YFSETQ. In nucleotides, the CDR3 is TGCGCCAGCAGCTTGTCTACACCAGTTTATGGCTACACCTTC. It yields the protein CASSLSTPVYGYTF.

V gene TRBV29-1 combines with J gene TRBJ2-3; D remains unclear. Germline values: CDR1 SQVTM, CDR2 ANQGSEA. CDR3 length equals 10 residues. V was cut by 8 bases and J by 6 bases, with 9 bases left in between. CDR3 protein: CSTSRDTQYF. DNA for the CDR3: TGCAGCACTTCCCGGGATACGCAGTATTTT.

This chain links TRBV5-4 with TRBJ2-5; no definite D call. The CDR3 runs 12 residues. The germline V and J ends were trimmed by 5 bases and 5 bases, with 10 bases remaining between them. From germline, CDR1 is SGHNT and CDR2 YYREEE (reference sequence). The CDR3 reads CASSRVGETQYF. The CDR3 bases are TGTGCCAGCAGTCGAGTGGGCGAGACCCAGTACTTC.